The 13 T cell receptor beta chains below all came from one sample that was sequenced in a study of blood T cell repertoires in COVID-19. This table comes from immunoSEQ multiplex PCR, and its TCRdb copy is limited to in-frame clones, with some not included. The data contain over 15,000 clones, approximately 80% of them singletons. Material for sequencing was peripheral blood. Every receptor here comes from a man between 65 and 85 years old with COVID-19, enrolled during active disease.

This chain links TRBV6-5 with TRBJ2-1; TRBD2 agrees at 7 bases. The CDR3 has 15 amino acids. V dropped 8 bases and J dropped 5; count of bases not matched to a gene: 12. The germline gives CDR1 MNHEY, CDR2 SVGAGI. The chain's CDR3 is CASFFRGETHNEQFF. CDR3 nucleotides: TGTGCCAGCTTCTTTCGGGGGGAGACCCACAATGAGCAGTTCTTC.

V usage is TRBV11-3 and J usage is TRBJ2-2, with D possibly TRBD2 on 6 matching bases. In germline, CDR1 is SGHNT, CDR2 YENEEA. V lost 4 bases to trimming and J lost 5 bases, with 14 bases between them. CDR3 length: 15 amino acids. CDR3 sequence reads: CASSSRRGGTGELFF. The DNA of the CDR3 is TGTGCCAGCAGCTCCCGAAGGGGAGGAACCGGGGAGCTGTTTTTT.

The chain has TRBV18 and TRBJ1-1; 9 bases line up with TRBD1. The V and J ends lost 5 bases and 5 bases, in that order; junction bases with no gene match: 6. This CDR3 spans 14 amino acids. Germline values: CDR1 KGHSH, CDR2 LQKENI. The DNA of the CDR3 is TGTGCCAGCTCAGGCAACAGGGGGCAGACTGAAGCTTTCTTT. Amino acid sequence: CASSGNRGQTEAFF.

CDR3: CASRNPGAKETQYF. Written as DNA, the CDR3 is TGTGCCAGCCGAAATCCAGGGGCCAAAGAGACCCAGTACTTC. The chain uses TRBV7-2 and TRBJ2-5, with D tentatively TRBD1 (6 bases). This CDR3 contains 14 residues. Germline CDR1 is SGHTA and CDR2 is FQGNSA. V gave up 8 bases and J gave up 3 bases, with 16 bases separating them.

CDR3 nucleotide sequence: TGTGCCAGCAGTTTCAGACTTGGCTATAATTCACCCCTCCACTTT. It translates to CASSFRLGYNSPLHF. The rearrangement links TRBV27 to TRBJ1-6; D gene unclear. The V and J ends lost 3 bases and 3 bases respectively, with 9 bases between them. The germline V gene has CDR1 MNHEY and CDR2 SMNVEV (reference sequence). The length of the CDR3 is 15 residues.

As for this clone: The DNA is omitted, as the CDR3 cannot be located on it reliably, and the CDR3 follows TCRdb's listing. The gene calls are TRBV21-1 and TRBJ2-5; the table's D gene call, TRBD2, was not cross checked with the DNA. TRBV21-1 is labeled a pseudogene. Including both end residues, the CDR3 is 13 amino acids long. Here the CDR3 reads CASSNWGGGTQYF.

The CDR3 reads CASKQGGGPLETQYF. Written as DNA, the CDR3 is TGTGCCAGTAAACAGGGGGGAGGGCCGTTAGAGACCCAGTACTTC. The rearrangement links TRBV2 to TRBJ2-5; perhaps TRBD1 as D (8 bases). CDR3 size: 15 residues. V was pared by 9 bases and J by 4 bases, with 21 bases between. The germline V gene encodes CDR1 SNHLY and CDR2 FYNNEI.

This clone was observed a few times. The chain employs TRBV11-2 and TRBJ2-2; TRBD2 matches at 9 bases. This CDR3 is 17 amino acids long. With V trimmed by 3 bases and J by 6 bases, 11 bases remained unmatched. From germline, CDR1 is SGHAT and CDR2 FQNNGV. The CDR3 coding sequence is TGTGCCAGCAGCTTGCGATTTAGCGGGAGTTGGCCCGGGGAGCTGTTTTTT. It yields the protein CASSLRFSGSWPGELFF.

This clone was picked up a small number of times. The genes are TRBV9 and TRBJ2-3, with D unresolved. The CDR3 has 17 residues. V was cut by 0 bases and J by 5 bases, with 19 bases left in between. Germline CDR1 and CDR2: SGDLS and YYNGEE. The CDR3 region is CASSVGGAQSGRDTQYF. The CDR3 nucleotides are TGTGCCAGCAGCGTAGGTGGAGCGCAATCGGGTCGAGATACGCAGTATTTT. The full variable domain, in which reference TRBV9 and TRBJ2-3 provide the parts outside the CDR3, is DSGVTQTPKHLITATGQRVTLRCSPRSGDLSVYWYQQSLDQGLQFLIQYYNGEERAKGNILERFSAQQFPDLHSELNLSSLELGDSALYFCASSVGGAQSGRDTQYFGPGTRLTVL.

CDR3 in DNA: TGTGCCAGCAGCTTGACGACAGATCCTTATAAGCCCCAGCATTTT. It is translated as CASSLTTDPYKPQHF. The chain recombines TRBV5-6 with TRBJ1-5; TRBD1 might be the D (5 bases). This CDR3 region has 15 residues. V gave up 1 base and J gave up 8 bases, with 16 bases separating them. Germline V gene data show CDR1 as SGHDT and CDR2 as YYEEEE.

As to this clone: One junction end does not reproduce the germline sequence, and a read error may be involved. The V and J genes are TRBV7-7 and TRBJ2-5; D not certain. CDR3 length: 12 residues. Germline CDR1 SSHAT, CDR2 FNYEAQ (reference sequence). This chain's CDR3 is CASSLHQETQYF. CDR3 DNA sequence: TGTGCCAGCAGCTTACACCAGGAGACCCAGTACTTC.

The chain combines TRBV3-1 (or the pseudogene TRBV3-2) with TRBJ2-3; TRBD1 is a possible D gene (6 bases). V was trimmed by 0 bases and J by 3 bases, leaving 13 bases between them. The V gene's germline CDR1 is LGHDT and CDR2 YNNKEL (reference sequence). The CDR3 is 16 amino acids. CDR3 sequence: CASSQEPDRQTDTQYF. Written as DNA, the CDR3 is TGTGCCAGCAGCCAAGAACCGGACAGACAAACAGATACGCAGTATTTT.

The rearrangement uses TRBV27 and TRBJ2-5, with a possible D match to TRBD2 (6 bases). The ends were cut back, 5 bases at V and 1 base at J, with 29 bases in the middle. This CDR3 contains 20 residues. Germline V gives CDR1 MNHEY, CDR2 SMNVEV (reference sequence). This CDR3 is CASSKRALGLARTLQETQYF. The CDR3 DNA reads TGTGCCAGCAGTAAGCGGGCTCTCGGGCTAGCGCGAACCCTCCAAGAGACCCAGTACTTC.